These 8 T cell receptor beta chains originate from one sample sequenced in a study of T cell changes during pregnancy in multiple sclerosis. Generated by immunoSEQ multiplex PCR, the TCRdb table keeps only in-frame clones and is missing some. The sample contains tens of thousands of clones, approximately 92% of which appear only once. The sample was peripheral blood, taken in the first trimester of pregnancy. The receptors here all came from a female donor with multiple sclerosis, enrolled in a pregnancy study.

The J gene is TRBJ2-7, the V gene TRBV6-5, with unresolved D. Germline CDR1 and CDR2: MNHEY and SVGAGI. This CDR3 spans 13 amino acids. V lost 2 bases, J lost 6 bases, and 11 bases lay in between. CDR3 sequence reads: CASSYGSRREQYF. Written as DNA, the CDR3 is TGTGCCAGCAGTTACGGGTCGAGGCGCGAGCAGTACTTC.

The chain uses TRBV7-9 and TRBJ1-5, with D possibly being TRBD1 (6 bases). V was shortened by 1 base and J by 3 bases, with 13 bases between the two germline ends. Germline loops: CDR1 SEHNR, CDR2 FQNEAQ (reference sequence). The CDR3 consists of 16 residues. CDR3 sequence reads: CASSLGAGVANQPQHF. In DNA, the CDR3 is TGTGCCAGCAGCTTAGGCGCAGGGGTAGCCAATCAGCCCCAGCATTTT.

The V gene is TRBV7-2, the J gene TRBJ2-5; D may be TRBD2 (7 bases). Looked up from germline, CDR1 is SGHTA and CDR2 is FQGNSA. The germline V and J ends were trimmed by 1 base and 4 bases, with 19 bases remaining between them. The CDR3 runs to 17 residues. The DNA of the CDR3 is TGTGCCAGCAGCTTAGGGGCCGTAGGGGGGGGCCGAGAGACCCAGTACTTC. This gives the protein CASSLGAVGGGRETQYF.

This chain links TRBV5-1 with TRBJ1-2; 7 bases line up with TRBD1. The CDR3 is 15 amino acids. CDR1 SGHRS and CDR2 YFSETQ come from the germline V gene. Trimming took 0 bases from V and 5 from J; bases not matched to a gene: 7. In nucleotides, the CDR3 is TGCGCCAGCAGCTTGGGGACAGGCATCCTATATGGCTACACCTTC. This sequence encodes CASSLGTGILYGYTF.

The chain recombines TRBV14 with TRBJ2-7; D remains ambiguous. Between the trimmed V and J ends, which lost 4 bases and 0 bases, there was a span of 10 bases. CDR1 and CDR2 from the germline V gene are SGHDN and FVKESK. This CDR3 has 14 amino acids. The CDR3 protein is CASSPTVPSYEQYF. In nucleotides, the CDR3 is TGTGCCAGCAGCCCTACGGTGCCCTCCTACGAGCAGTACTTC.

Concerning this clone: At one end the junction does not follow the germline gene, possibly because of a read error. The rearrangement uses TRBV6-5 and TRBJ2-3; 9 nucleotides agree with TRBD2. The CDR3 runs to 15 residues. Germline lookup yields CDR1 MNHEY and CDR2 SVGAGI. Here the CDR3 DNA reads TGTGCCTGCAGCCCCTTAGCGGGGGGCACAGATACGCAGTATTTT. This gives the protein CACSPLAGGTDTQYF.

The V gene is TRBV7-6, the J gene TRBJ2-2; 7 nucleotides agree with TRBD2. V lost 6 bases, J lost 2 bases, and 3 bases stayed unmatched. The germline gives CDR1 SGHVS, CDR2 FNYEAQ. The CDR3 has 14 residues. The DNA of the CDR3 is TGTGCCAGCAGGACTAGCCGAAACACCGGGGAGCTGTTTTTT. It specifies CASRTSRNTGELFF.

The chain employs TRBV5-5 and TRBJ2-1, with D possibly matching TRBD1 (6 bases). Trimming cost V 6 bases and J 4 bases, with 20 bases left between them. From germline, CDR1 is SGHKS and CDR2 YYEKEE (reference sequence). The CDR3 is 16 residues long. CDR3 in amino acids: CASIPLDSMAYNEQFF. The CDR3 nucleotides are TGTGCCAGCATCCCACTGGACAGCATGGCATACAATGAGCAGTTCTTC.